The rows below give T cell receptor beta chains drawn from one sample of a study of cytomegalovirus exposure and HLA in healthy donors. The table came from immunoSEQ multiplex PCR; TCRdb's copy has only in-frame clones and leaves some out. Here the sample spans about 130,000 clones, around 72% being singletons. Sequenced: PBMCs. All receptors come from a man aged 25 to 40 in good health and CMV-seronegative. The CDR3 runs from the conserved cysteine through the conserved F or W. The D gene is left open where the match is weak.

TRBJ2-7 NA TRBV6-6 CASSYSRGTHEQYF TGTGCCAGCAGTTACTCGAGGGGGACCCACGAGCAGTACTTC
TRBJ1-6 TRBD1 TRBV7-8 CASSLDAGQGAGSPLHF TGTGCCAGCAGCTTAGACGCCGGACAGGGGGCGGGTTCACCCCTCCACTTT
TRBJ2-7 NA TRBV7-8 CASSLGGQGFYEQYF TGTGCCAGCAGCTTAGGGGGTCAGGGATTCTACGAGCAGTACTTC
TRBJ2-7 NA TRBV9 CASSLSINTYEQYF TGTGCCAGCAGCTTAAGCATTAATACCTACGAGCAGTACTTC
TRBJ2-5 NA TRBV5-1 CASSGGNPMGETQYF TGCGCCAGCAGCGGGGGGAATCCAATGGGAGAGACCCAGTACTTC
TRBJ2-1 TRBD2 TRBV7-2 CASSPAPGRDEQFF TGTGCCAGCAGCCCCGCCCCGGGGAGGGATGAGCAGTTCTTC
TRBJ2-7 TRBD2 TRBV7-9 CASSPGRQAYEQYF TGTGCCAGCAGCCCCGGGAGGCAGGCCTACGAGCAGTACTTC
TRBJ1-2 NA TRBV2 CASSPETGAYGYTF TGTGCCAGCAGCCCAGAGACAGGAGCCTATGGCTACACCTTC
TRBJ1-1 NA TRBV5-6 CASTMMPGSGTEAFF TGTGCCAGCACCATGATGCCGGGATCGGGGACTGAAGCTTTCTTT
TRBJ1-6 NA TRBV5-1 CASSPAADYNSPLHF TGCGCCAGCAGCCCGGCGGCCGACTATAATTCACCCCTCCACTTT
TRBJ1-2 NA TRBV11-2 CASSSGVWGGYTF TGTGCCAGCAGCTCAGGGGTATGGGGTGGCTACACCTTC
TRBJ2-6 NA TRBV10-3 CAISGTASGANVLTF TGTGCCATCAGTGGGACAGCCTCTGGGGCCAACGTCCTGACTTTC
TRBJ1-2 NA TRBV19 CASSMNWGDHGYTF TGTGCCAGTAGTATGAATTGGGGGGACCATGGCTACACCTTC
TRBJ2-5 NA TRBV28 CASTLAQGKETQYF TGTGCCAGCACCCTTGCCCAGGGGAAAGAGACCCAGTACTTC
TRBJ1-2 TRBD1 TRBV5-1 CASSMNPGGTAYGYTF TGCGCCAGCAGCATGAACCCAGGGGGCACGGCATATGGCTACACCTTC
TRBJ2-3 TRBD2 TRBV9 CASSPQPRASGGAVDTQYF TGTGCCAGCAGCCCTCAACCACGGGCTAGCGGGGGGGCCGTAGATACGCAGTATTTT